This T cell receptor (beta chain) was recovered during a study of blood T cell repertoires in COVID-19. This CDR3 has 14 amino acids. Germline V gene data show CDR1 as MNHEY and CDR2 as SMNVEV (reference sequence). V gave up 5 bases and J gave up 6 bases, with 16 bases separating them. The data were produced by immunoSEQ multiplex PCR, yet TCRdb's version contains in-frame clones alone and is incomplete. The sample has roughly 200,000 clones, 83% seen once; the top ten hold around 1.3%. The source of this sequence is a woman between 25 and 40 years old with COVID-19, enrolled during active disease. The chain combines TRBV27 with TRBJ1-2; maybe TRBD1 (6 bases). Sequenced sample: peripheral blood. The CDR3: CASSPLYKGDGYTF. DNA for the CDR3: TGTGCCAGCAGTCCCCTTTATAAGGGGGATGGCTACACCTTC.